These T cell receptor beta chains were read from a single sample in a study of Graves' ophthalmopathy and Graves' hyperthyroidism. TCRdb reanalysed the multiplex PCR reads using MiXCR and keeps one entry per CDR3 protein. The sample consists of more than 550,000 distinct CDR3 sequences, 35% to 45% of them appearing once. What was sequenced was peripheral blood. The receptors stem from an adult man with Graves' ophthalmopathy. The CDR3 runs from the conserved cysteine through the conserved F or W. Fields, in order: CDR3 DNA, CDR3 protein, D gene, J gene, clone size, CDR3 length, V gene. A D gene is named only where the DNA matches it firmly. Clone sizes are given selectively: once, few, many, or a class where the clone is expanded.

cdr3_nt: TGTGCCAGCAGCTTAGAGGACGGGACAGGTTACGGCTACACCTTC; cdr3_aa: CASSLEDGTGYGYTF; d_call: TRBD1; j_call: TRBJ1-2; clone_size: .; cdr3_length: 15; v_call: TRBV11-2
cdr3_nt: TGCGCCAGCAGCTTGCAAGGGAAGACCCAGTACTTC; cdr3_aa: CASSLQGKTQYF; d_call: .; j_call: TRBJ2-5; clone_size: many; cdr3_length: 12; v_call: TRBV5-1
cdr3_nt: TGCGCCAGCAGCCAAGTTCCGTTCCGTCCCTTGCAGAACACTGAAGCTTTCTTT; cdr3_aa: CASSQVPFRPLQNTEAFF; d_call: .; j_call: TRBJ1-1; clone_size: .; cdr3_length: 18; v_call: TRBV4-1
cdr3_nt: TGCAGTGCTTACCGGGGACAGGGGATAGTCGGGCAGCCCCAGCATTTT; cdr3_aa: CSAYRGQGIVGQPQHF; d_call: TRBD1; j_call: TRBJ1-5; clone_size: .; cdr3_length: 16; v_call: TRBV20-1
cdr3_nt: TGTGCCACCAGTGTTGACGGAGATACGCAGTATTTT; cdr3_aa: CATSVDGDTQYF; d_call: .; j_call: TRBJ2-3; clone_size: .; cdr3_length: 12; v_call: TRBV24-1
cdr3_nt: TGCAGCGTTGGGCGGACAGGAGTGGACGAGCAGTACTTC; cdr3_aa: CSVGRTGVDEQYF; d_call: TRBD1; j_call: TRBJ2-7; clone_size: once; cdr3_length: 13; v_call: TRBV29-1
cdr3_nt: TGTGCCAGCAGCCCTCGGGACAGGGGCTATGGCGAGCAGTACTTC; cdr3_aa: CASSPRDRGYGEQYF; d_call: TRBD1; j_call: TRBJ2-7; clone_size: .; cdr3_length: 15; v_call: TRBV7-9
cdr3_nt: TGTGCCAGCAGTGCTTCCACCCAGGGGGCGGCTAATGAAAAACTGTTTTTT; cdr3_aa: CASSASTQGAANEKLFF; d_call: TRBD1; j_call: TRBJ1-4; clone_size: .; cdr3_length: 17; v_call: TRBV25-1
cdr3_nt: TGTGCCAGCAGTTACCTGGCTAGCGGTTACGAGCAGTACTTC; cdr3_aa: CASSYLASGYEQYF; d_call: TRBD2; j_call: TRBJ2-7; clone_size: few; cdr3_length: 14; v_call: TRBV6-5
cdr3_nt: TGTGCCAGTAGCTACCCCTATGGCTACACCTTC; cdr3_aa: CASSYPYGYTF; d_call: .; j_call: TRBJ1-2; clone_size: many; cdr3_length: 11; v_call: TRBV19
cdr3_nt: TGTGCCAGCTCACCACCGACGGGAGGGCCATGGGAGCAGTACTTC; cdr3_aa: CASSPPTGGPWEQYF; d_call: TRBD2; j_call: TRBJ2-7; clone_size: .; cdr3_length: 15; v_call: TRBV18
cdr3_nt: TGTGCCAGCAGCACCACCTCAGACTCTGGAAACACCATATATTTT; cdr3_aa: CASSTTSDSGNTIYF; d_call: .; j_call: TRBJ1-3; clone_size: many; cdr3_length: 15; v_call: TRBV7-2
cdr3_nt: TGTGCCATCAGTGAGTCTGGGGAGGGCTACACCTTC; cdr3_aa: CAISESGEGYTF; d_call: .; j_call: TRBJ1-2; clone_size: .; cdr3_length: 12; v_call: TRBV10-3
cdr3_nt: TGCGCCAGCAGCCAACCGACAGGGGGTAACTATGGCTACACCTTC; cdr3_aa: CASSQPTGGNYGYTF; d_call: TRBD1; j_call: TRBJ1-2; clone_size: many; cdr3_length: 15; v_call: TRBV4-1
cdr3_nt: TGCAGTGCTACCGGGACCTCAATAGAAGCTAATGGCTACACCTTC; cdr3_aa: CSATGTSIEANGYTF; d_call: .; j_call: TRBJ1-2; clone_size: .; cdr3_length: 15; v_call: TRBV20-1
cdr3_nt: TGTGCCTGGACCACGGGGACAGAAGCTTTCTTT; cdr3_aa: CAWTTGTEAFF; d_call: .; j_call: TRBJ1-1; clone_size: .; cdr3_length: 11; v_call: TRBV30
cdr3_nt: TGTGCCAGCAGCCATCTTGACAGCTATGGCTACACCTTC; cdr3_aa: CASSHLDSYGYTF; d_call: .; j_call: TRBJ1-2; clone_size: many; cdr3_length: 13; v_call: TRBV12-3/TRBV12-4
cdr3_nt: TGTGCCAGCAGCCAAGTTAGGCGCGGAGAGACCCAGTACTTC; cdr3_aa: CASSQVRRGETQYF; d_call: .; j_call: TRBJ2-5; clone_size: .; cdr3_length: 14; v_call: TRBV2
cdr3_nt: TGTGCCAGCAGATTCATGACTAGTTTCAATGAGCAGTTCTTC; cdr3_aa: CASRFMTSFNEQFF; d_call: .; j_call: TRBJ2-1; clone_size: .; cdr3_length: 14; v_call: TRBV7-9
cdr3_nt: TGCAGCGCTGTGACAGGGGGCAAGGCTCAGCCCCAGCATTTT; cdr3_aa: CSAVTGGKAQPQHF; d_call: TRBD1; j_call: TRBJ1-5; clone_size: .; cdr3_length: 14; v_call: TRBV29-1
cdr3_nt: TGTGCCAGCAGCTCCTCACTAGCGGGGGCCTACGAGCAGTACTTC; cdr3_aa: CASSSSLAGAYEQYF; d_call: TRBD2; j_call: TRBJ2-7; clone_size: few; cdr3_length: 15; v_call: TRBV13
cdr3_nt: TGCGCCAGCAGCCAAGTGGTAGTAGGACAGGGAGCTTTCTTT; cdr3_aa: CASSQVVVGQGAFF; d_call: TRBD1; j_call: TRBJ1-1; clone_size: many; cdr3_length: 14; v_call: TRBV4-1
cdr3_nt: TGCAGTGCTAGATCCGACAGGCCCTCCGGGTACGAGCAGTACTTC; cdr3_aa: CSARSDRPSGYEQYF; d_call: .; j_call: TRBJ2-7; clone_size: many; cdr3_length: 15; v_call: TRBV20-1
cdr3_nt: TGCGCCAGCAGTGATCAGGGCGATGGCAATCAGCCCCAGCATTTT; cdr3_aa: CASSDQGDGNQPQHF; d_call: .; j_call: TRBJ1-5; clone_size: .; cdr3_length: 15; v_call: TRBV10-2
cdr3_nt: TGTGCCAGCAGCTTAGGGACCAGCAATCAGCCCCAGCATTTT; cdr3_aa: CASSLGTSNQPQHF; d_call: .; j_call: TRBJ1-5; clone_size: many; cdr3_length: 14; v_call: TRBV7-9
cdr3_nt: TGCAGCGTCGGGGTTGGCGGGACCAGCGAGCAGTACTTC; cdr3_aa: CSVGVGGTSEQYF; d_call: .; j_call: TRBJ2-7; clone_size: many; cdr3_length: 13; v_call: TRBV29-1
cdr3_nt: TGTGCCAGCAGTTCCCTACAGGGCTATGGCTACACCTTC; cdr3_aa: CASSSLQGYGYTF; d_call: .; j_call: TRBJ1-2; clone_size: many; cdr3_length: 13; v_call: TRBV12-3/TRBV12-4
cdr3_nt: TGTGCCAGCAGCTTGGAGGTGATCTCTGGGGCCAACGTCCTGACTTTC; cdr3_aa: CASSLEVISGANVLTF; d_call: .; j_call: TRBJ2-6; clone_size: .; cdr3_length: 16; v_call: TRBV25-1
cdr3_nt: TGTGCCAGCAGTTCCCCCCCCGGGACAGGGGACTACGAGCAGTACTTC; cdr3_aa: CASSSPPGTGDYEQYF; d_call: TRBD1; j_call: TRBJ2-7; clone_size: many; cdr3_length: 16; v_call: TRBV25-1
cdr3_nt: TGTGCCAGCAGATCACTAGCGGGAGATCACGAGCAGTACTTC; cdr3_aa: CASRSLAGDHEQYF; d_call: TRBD2; j_call: TRBJ2-7; clone_size: .; cdr3_length: 14; v_call: TRBV7-9
cdr3_nt: TGCAGCTTGGGACCGCCAGAAGAGCAGTACTTC; cdr3_aa: CSLGPPEEQYF; d_call: .; j_call: TRBJ2-7; clone_size: once; cdr3_length: 11; v_call: TRBV29-1
cdr3_nt: TGTGCCAGCAGCCCGGACAGGGTGGATTCACCCCTCCACTTT; cdr3_aa: CASSPDRVDSPLHF; d_call: TRBD1; j_call: TRBJ1-6; clone_size: many; cdr3_length: 14; v_call: TRBV7-2
cdr3_nt: TGTGCCAGCAGCTCGGACAGCCCGGGTGAAGCTTTCTTT; cdr3_aa: CASSSDSPGEAFF; d_call: .; j_call: TRBJ1-1; clone_size: few; cdr3_length: 13; v_call: TRBV5-4
cdr3_nt: TGTGCCAGCAGCTTAGGAGGGTTGTCAGGGAAGGCTGGCGAGACCCAGTACTTC; cdr3_aa: CASSLGGLSGKAGETQYF; d_call: .; j_call: TRBJ2-5; clone_size: many; cdr3_length: 18; v_call: TRBV7-9
cdr3_nt: TGTGCCAGCAGTTCCCTTGGGGGAGGGCCCTCGGGTGAGCAGTTCTTC; cdr3_aa: CASSSLGGGPSGEQFF; d_call: TRBD2; j_call: TRBJ2-1; clone_size: .; cdr3_length: 16; v_call: TRBV12-3/TRBV12-4
cdr3_nt: TGTGCCCCGCGTCCCCGGGGCTATTCCTACGAGCAGTACTTC; cdr3_aa: CAPRPRGYSYEQYF; d_call: .; j_call: TRBJ2-7; clone_size: .; cdr3_length: 14; v_call: TRBV24-1
cdr3_nt: TGTGCCAGTAGTGCGCGGACAGGTCCAACCAACTATGGCTACACCTTC; cdr3_aa: CASSARTGPTNYGYTF; d_call: TRBD1; j_call: TRBJ1-2; clone_size: .; cdr3_length: 16; v_call: TRBV7-9
cdr3_nt: TGTGCCAGCAGCGTACCGGGACAGGGTCATGGCTACACCTTC; cdr3_aa: CASSVPGQGHGYTF; d_call: TRBD1; j_call: TRBJ1-2; clone_size: many; cdr3_length: 14; v_call: TRBV11-2
cdr3_nt: TGTGCCAGCAGCCCGAGCCAGGGGACGAACACTGAAGCTTTCTTT; cdr3_aa: CASSPSQGTNTEAFF; d_call: .; j_call: TRBJ1-1; clone_size: .; cdr3_length: 15; v_call: TRBV7-2
cdr3_nt: TGCAGCGCGCACGGGAGCGGCGAGCAGTACTTC; cdr3_aa: CSAHGSGEQYF; d_call: .; j_call: TRBJ2-7; clone_size: many; cdr3_length: 11; v_call: TRBV29-1
cdr3_nt: TGTGCCAGCAGTTCCCTGACGGGTGGGAATTCACCCCTCCACTTT; cdr3_aa: CASSSLTGGNSPLHF; d_call: .; j_call: TRBJ1-6; clone_size: few; cdr3_length: 15; v_call: TRBV2
cdr3_nt: TGCGCCAGCAGCCAAGACGGGACAGGTCTTGGGGAGACCCAGTACTTC; cdr3_aa: CASSQDGTGLGETQYF; d_call: TRBD1; j_call: TRBJ2-5; clone_size: few; cdr3_length: 16; v_call: TRBV4-3
cdr3_nt: TGTGCCAGCAGTGTCACGGGCCTGTATCCAGGCGGGGAGCTGTTTTTT; cdr3_aa: CASSVTGLYPGGELFF; d_call: .; j_call: TRBJ2-2; clone_size: .; cdr3_length: 16; v_call: TRBV6-6
cdr3_nt: TGTGCCACCACGGACAGGGACAGTGTGATGAGGTCACCCCTCCACTTT; cdr3_aa: CATTDRDSVMRSPLHF; d_call: TRBD1; j_call: TRBJ1-6; clone_size: many; cdr3_length: 16; v_call: TRBV10-3
cdr3_nt: TGTGCCATCGGGAATCAGGGGAGCACAGATACGCAGTATTTT; cdr3_aa: CAIGNQGSTDTQYF; d_call: .; j_call: TRBJ2-3; clone_size: .; cdr3_length: 14; v_call: TRBV10-3
cdr3_nt: TGTGCCAGCAGCAACGGACTGACATCCTCTGGAAACACCATATATTTT; cdr3_aa: CASSNGLTSSGNTIYF; d_call: .; j_call: TRBJ1-3; clone_size: .; cdr3_length: 16; v_call: TRBV9
cdr3_nt: TGTGCCAGCAGCCAAGAGCCAGGACTCTACGAGCAGTACTTC; cdr3_aa: CASSQEPGLYEQYF; d_call: .; j_call: TRBJ2-7; clone_size: many; cdr3_length: 14; v_call: TRBV4-2
cdr3_nt: TGCGCCAGCAGCCACGGGGGGACTGGGGCCAACGTCCTGACTTTC; cdr3_aa: CASSHGGTGANVLTF; d_call: TRBD2; j_call: TRBJ2-6; clone_size: few; cdr3_length: 15; v_call: TRBV7-8
cdr3_nt: TGCGCCAGCAGCCAAGATCCGGGCTGGGGTGAAGCTTTCTTT; cdr3_aa: CASSQDPGWGEAFF; d_call: .; j_call: TRBJ1-1; clone_size: many; cdr3_length: 14; v_call: TRBV4-1
cdr3_nt: TGTGCCAGCAGTTACCTAGCGGACAATGAGCAGTTCTTC; cdr3_aa: CASSYLADNEQFF; d_call: TRBD2; j_call: TRBJ2-1; clone_size: once; cdr3_length: 13; v_call: TRBV3-1
cdr3_nt: TGTGCCAGCAGTTTTCAGGGCGACGAGCAGTACTTC; cdr3_aa: CASSFQGDEQYF; d_call: .; j_call: TRBJ2-7; clone_size: .; cdr3_length: 12; v_call: TRBV12-3/TRBV12-4
cdr3_nt: TGTGCCACCAGCGGCGGACAGGGCCTCTACGAGCAGTACTTC; cdr3_aa: CATSGGQGLYEQYF; d_call: TRBD1; j_call: TRBJ2-7; clone_size: .; cdr3_length: 14; v_call: TRBV15